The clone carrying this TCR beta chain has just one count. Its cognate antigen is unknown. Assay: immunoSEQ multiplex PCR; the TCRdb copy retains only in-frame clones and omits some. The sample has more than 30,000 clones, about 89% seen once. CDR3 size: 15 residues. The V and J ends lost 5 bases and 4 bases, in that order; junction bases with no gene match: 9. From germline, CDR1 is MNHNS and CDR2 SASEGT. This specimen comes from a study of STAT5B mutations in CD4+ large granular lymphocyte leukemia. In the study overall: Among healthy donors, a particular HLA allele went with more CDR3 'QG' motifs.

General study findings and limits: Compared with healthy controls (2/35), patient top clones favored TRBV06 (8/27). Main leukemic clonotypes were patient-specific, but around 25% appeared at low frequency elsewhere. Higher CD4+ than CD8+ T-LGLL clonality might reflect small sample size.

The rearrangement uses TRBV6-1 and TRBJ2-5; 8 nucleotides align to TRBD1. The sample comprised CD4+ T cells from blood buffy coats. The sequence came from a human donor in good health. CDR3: CASSNRDRRTETQYF. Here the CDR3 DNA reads TGTGCCAGCAGTAACAGGGACAGGCGAACAGAGACCCAGTACTTC.